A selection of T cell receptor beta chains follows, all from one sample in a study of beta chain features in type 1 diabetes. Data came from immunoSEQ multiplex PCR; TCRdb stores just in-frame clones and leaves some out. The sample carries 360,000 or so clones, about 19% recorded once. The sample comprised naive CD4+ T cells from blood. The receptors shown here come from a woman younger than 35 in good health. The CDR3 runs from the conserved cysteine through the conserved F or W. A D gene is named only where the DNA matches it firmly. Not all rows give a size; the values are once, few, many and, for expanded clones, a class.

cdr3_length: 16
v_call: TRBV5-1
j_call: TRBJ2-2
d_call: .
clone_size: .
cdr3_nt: TGCGCCAGCAGCTTTCAGGGGACCTCAAACACCGGGGAGCTGTTTTTT
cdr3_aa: CASSFQGTSNTGELFF

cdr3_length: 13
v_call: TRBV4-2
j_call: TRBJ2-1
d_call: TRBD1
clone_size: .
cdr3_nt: TGTGCCAGCAGCTCCAGGGACAGAAATGAGCAGTTCTTC
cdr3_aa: CASSSRDRNEQFF

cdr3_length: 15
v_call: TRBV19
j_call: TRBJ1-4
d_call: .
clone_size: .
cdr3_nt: TGTGCCAGTAGTATAGGCGGGACGCATCATGAAAAACTGTTTTTT
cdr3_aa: CASSIGGTHHEKLFF

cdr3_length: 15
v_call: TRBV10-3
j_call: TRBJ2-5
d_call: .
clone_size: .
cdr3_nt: TGTGCCATCAGTGAGTTCGAGGGCCGAGGAGAGACCCAGTACTTC
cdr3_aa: CAISEFEGRGETQYF

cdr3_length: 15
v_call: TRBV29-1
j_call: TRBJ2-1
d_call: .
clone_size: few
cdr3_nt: TGCAGCGTTGATCATGCGTTCAACTCCTACAATGAGCAGTTCTTC
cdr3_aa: CSVDHAFNSYNEQFF

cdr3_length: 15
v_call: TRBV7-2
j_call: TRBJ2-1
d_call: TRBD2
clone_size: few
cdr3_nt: TGTGCCAGCAGCTTAATGAGCGGGAGGGTGAATGAGCAGTTCTTC
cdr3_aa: CASSLMSGRVNEQFF

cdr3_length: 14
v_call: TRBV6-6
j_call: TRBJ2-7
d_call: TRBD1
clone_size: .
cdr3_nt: TGTGCCAGCAGCCCACAGGGGTGGTCCTACGAGCAGTACTTC
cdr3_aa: CASSPQGWSYEQYF

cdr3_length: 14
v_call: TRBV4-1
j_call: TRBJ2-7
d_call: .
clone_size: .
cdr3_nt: TGCGCCAGCAGCCAAACCGTAGGCGGCCGCGAGCAGTACTTC
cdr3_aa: CASSQTVGGREQYF

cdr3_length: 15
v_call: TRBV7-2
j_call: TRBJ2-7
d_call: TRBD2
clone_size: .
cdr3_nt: TGTGCCAGCAGCATCGGACTAGTGGAGACCTACGAGCAGTACTTC
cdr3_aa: CASSIGLVETYEQYF

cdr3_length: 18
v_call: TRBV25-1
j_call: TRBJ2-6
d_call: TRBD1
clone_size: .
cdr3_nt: TGTGCCAGCAGTGAATATACGACAGGGACCTCTGGGGCCAACGTCCTGACTTTC
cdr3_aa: CASSEYTTGTSGANVLTF

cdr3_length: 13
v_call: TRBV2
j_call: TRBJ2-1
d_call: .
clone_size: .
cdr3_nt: TGTGCCAGCAGTGGAAGCGGGTACAATGAGCAGTTCTTC
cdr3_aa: CASSGSGYNEQFF

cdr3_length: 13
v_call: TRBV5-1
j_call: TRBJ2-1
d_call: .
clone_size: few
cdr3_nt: TGCGCCAGCAGCACTAGGACCAGCAATGAGCAGTTCTTC
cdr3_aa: CASSTRTSNEQFF

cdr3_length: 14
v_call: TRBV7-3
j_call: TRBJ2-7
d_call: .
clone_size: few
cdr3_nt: TGTGCCAGCAGCCCCCAGGGCGGCAACTACGAGCAGTACTTC
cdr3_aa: CASSPQGGNYEQYF

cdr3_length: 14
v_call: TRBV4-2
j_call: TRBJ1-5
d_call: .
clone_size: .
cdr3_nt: TGTGCCAGCAGCCAATGGGGCGGCAATCAGCCCCAGCATTTT
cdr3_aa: CASSQWGGNQPQHF

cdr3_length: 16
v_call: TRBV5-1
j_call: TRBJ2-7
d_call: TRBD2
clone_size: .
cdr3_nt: TGCGCCAGCAGCTTGGTCCTAGCGGGTTCCTCCTACGAGCAGTACTTC
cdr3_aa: CASSLVLAGSSYEQYF

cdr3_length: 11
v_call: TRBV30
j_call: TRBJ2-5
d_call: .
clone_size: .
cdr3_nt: TGTGCCTGGGGGGAGTTCGAGACCCAGTACTTC
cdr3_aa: CAWGEFETQYF

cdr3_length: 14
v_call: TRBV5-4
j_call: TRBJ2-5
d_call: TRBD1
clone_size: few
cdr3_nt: TGTGCCAGCAGCATACCGGGACAGCAAGAGACCCAGTACTTC
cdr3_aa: CASSIPGQQETQYF

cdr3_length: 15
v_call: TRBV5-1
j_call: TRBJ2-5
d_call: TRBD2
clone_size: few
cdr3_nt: TGCGCCAGCAGCCGGGCGGGACTAGCGGGGGAGACCCAGTACTTC
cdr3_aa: CASSRAGLAGETQYF

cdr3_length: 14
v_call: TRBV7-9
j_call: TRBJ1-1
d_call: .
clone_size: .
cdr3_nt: TGTGCCAGCAGCGACCGCAGGGGCCCCACTGAAGCTTTCTTT
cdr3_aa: CASSDRRGPTEAFF

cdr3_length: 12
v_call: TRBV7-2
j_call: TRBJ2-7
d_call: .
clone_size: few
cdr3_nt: TGTGCCAGCAGCGACAGTTCCTACGAGCAGTACTTC
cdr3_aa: CASSDSSYEQYF

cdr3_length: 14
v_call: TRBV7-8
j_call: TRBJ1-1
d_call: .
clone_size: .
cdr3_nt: TGTGCCAGCAGCTTTCTTGCGGGAGGCACTGAAGCTTTCTTT
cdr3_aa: CASSFLAGGTEAFF

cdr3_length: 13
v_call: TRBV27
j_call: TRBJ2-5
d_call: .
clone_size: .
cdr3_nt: TGTGCCAGCAGTTTGCGAAACGAAGAGACCCAGTACTTC
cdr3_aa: CASSLRNEETQYF

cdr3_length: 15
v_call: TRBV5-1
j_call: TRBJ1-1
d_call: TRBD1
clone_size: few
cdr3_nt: TGCGCCAGCAGCTTGTCTGACACAGGGGGAAATGAAGCTTTCTTT
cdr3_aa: CASSLSDTGGNEAFF

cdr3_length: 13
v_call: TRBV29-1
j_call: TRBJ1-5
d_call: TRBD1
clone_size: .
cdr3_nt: TGCAGCGTTACAGGGGGCGGAGGACAGCCCCAGCATTTT
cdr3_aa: CSVTGGGGQPQHF

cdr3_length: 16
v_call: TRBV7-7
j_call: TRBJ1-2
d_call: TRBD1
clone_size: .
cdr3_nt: TGTGCTAGCAGCCCAATAACAGGGGGCTTGGGCTATGGCTACACCTTC
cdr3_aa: CASSPITGGLGYGYTF

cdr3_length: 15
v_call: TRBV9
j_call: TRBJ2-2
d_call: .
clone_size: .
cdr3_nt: TGTGCCAGCAGCGTAGTTCCAGAGAACACCGGGGAGCTGTTTTTT
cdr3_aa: CASSVVPENTGELFF

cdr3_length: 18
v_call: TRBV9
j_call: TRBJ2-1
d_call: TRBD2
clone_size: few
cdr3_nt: TGTGCCAGCAGCGTAGGGACTAGCGGGGGCAGCTCCTACAATGAGCAGTTCTTC
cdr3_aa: CASSVGTSGGSSYNEQFF

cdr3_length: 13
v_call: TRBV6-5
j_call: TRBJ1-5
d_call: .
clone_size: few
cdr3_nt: TGTGCCAGCAAGTCAGAAGGCAATCAGCCCCAGCATTTT
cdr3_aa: CASKSEGNQPQHF

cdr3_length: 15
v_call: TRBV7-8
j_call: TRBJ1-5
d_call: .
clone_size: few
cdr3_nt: TGTGCCAGCAGCTTACGGGAAGCCGGTAGCCAGCCCCAGCATTTT
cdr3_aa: CASSLREAGSQPQHF

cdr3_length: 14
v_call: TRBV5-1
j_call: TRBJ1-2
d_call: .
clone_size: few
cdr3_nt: TGCGCCAGCAGAGGAACAGGGCCCTACTATGGCTACACCTTC
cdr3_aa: CASRGTGPYYGYTF

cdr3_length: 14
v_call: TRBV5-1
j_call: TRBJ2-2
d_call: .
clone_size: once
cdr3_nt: TGCGCCAGCACTCCGGACAGATTGGACGGGGAGCTGTTTTTT
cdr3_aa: CASTPDRLDGELFF

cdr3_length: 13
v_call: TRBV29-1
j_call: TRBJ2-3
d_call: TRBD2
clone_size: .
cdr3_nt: TGCAGCGTTGATGGGGGGGGTACAGATACGCAGTATTTT
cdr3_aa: CSVDGGGTDTQYF

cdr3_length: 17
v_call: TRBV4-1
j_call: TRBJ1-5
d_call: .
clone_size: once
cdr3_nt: TGCGCCAGCAGCCATGAAGAGGAGAAGGGAGGGAATCAGCCCCAGCATTTT
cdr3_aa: CASSHEEEKGGNQPQHF

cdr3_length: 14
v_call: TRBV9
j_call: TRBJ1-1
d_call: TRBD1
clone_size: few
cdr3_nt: TGTGCCAGCAGCGTAACAGGGGGTGACACTGAAGCTTTCTTT
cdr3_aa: CASSVTGGDTEAFF

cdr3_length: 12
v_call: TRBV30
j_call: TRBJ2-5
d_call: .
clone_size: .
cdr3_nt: TGTGCCTGGAGTGTGGCGGGAGAGACCCAGTACTTC
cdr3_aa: CAWSVAGETQYF